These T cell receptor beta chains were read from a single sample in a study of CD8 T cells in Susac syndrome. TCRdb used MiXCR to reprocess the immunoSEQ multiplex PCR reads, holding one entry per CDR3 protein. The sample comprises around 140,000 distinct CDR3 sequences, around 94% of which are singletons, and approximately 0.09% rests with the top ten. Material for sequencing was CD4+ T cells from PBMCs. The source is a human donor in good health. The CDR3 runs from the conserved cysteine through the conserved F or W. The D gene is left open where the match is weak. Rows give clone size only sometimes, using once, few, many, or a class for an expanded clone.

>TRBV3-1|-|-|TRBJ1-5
CASSHSQGTGQPQHF
TGTGCCAGCAGCCATTCCCAGGGGACTGGGCAGCCCCAGCATTTT
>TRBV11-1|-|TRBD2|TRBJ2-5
CASSLVREAETQYF
TGTGCCAGCAGCTTAGTGCGGGAGGCGGAGACCCAGTACTTC
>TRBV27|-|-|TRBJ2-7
CASRSLRHEQYF
TGTGCCAGCAGATCTTTGCGACACGAGCAGTACTTC
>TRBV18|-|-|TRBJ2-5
CASSPPTRETQYF
TGTGCCAGCTCACCTCCGACTAGAGAGACCCAGTACTTC
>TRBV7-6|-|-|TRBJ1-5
CASSPDTNQPQHF
TGTGCCAGCAGCCCAGATACCAATCAGCCCCAGCATTTT
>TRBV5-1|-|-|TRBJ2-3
CASSSAAAGFTDTQYF
TGCGCCAGCAGCTCTGCAGCAGCGGGTTTCACAGATACGCAGTATTTT
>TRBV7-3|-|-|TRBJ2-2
CASSLSLANTGELFF
TGTGCCAGCAGCTTAAGCCTGGCGAACACCGGGGAGCTGTTTTTT
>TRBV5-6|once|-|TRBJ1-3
CASSFPGAAGNTIYF
TGTGCCAGCAGCTTCCCGGGGGCTGCTGGAAACACCATATATTTT
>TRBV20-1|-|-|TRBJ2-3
CSAGDNPYTQYF
TGCAGTGCTGGGGACAACCCATATACGCAGTATTTT
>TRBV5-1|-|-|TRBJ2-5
CASSLAPPETQYF
TGCGCCAGCAGCTTGGCTCCGCCGGAGACCCAGTACTTC
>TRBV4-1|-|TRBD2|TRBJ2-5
CASSQEASGRETQYF
TGCGCCAGCAGCCAAGAGGCTAGCGGGAGAGAGACCCAGTACTTC
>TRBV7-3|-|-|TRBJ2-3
CASSLSLDTDTQYF
TGTGCCAGCAGCTTAAGTTTAGACACAGATACGCAGTATTTT
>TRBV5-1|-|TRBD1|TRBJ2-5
CASSPGAGGGETQYF
TGCGCCAGCAGCCCTGGAGCAGGGGGCGGAGAGACCCAGTACTTC
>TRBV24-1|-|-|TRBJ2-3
CATSDSGEGFTDTQYF
TGTGCCACCAGTGATTCCGGCGAGGGGTTTACAGATACGCAGTATTTT
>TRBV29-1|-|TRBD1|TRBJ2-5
CSVEKIRQGRETQYF
TGCAGCGTTGAAAAAATCAGACAGGGGAGAGAGACCCAGTACTTC
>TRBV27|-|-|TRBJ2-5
CASRTFLAARAQYF
TGTGCCAGCAGGACCTTTTTGGCGGCTAGGGCCCAGTACTTC
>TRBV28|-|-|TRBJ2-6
CASSVSGANVLTF
TGTGCCAGCAGTGTCTCTGGGGCCAACGTCCTGACTTTC
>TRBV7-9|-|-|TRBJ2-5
CASSLAAGFTSETQYF
TGTGCCAGCAGCTTAGCGGCAGGTTTTACTTCGGAGACCCAGTACTTC
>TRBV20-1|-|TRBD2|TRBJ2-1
CSATRVAGIGNEQFF
TGCAGTGCGACCCGAGTAGCGGGAATTGGCAATGAGCAGTTCTTC
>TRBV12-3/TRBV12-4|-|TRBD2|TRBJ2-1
CASSPQGGRAIYNEQFF
TGTGCCAGCAGCCCTCAGGGCGGGAGGGCCATCTACAATGAGCAGTTCTTC
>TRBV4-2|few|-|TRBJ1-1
CASSQGRAGNTEAFF
TGTGCCAGCAGCCAAGGTAGGGCCGGGAACACTGAAGCTTTCTTT
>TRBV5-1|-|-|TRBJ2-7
CASTIKGGEQYF
TGCGCCAGCACCATCAAAGGGGGCGAGCAGTACTTC
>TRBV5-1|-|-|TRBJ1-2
CASSLGFAGYGYTF
TGCGCCAGCAGCCTTGGGTTCGCAGGGTATGGCTACACCTTC
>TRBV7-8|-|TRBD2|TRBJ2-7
CASSLGMLAVSYGVYEQYF
TGTGCCAGCAGCTTAGGGATGCTAGCGGTATCCTATGGGGTCTACGAGCAGTACTTC
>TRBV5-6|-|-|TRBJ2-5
CASSLTGTQETQYF
TGTGCCAGCAGCTTGACCGGGACTCAAGAGACCCAGTACTTC
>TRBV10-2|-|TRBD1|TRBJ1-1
CASSRGQGLEAFF
TGCGCCAGCAGCCGCGGACAGGGCCTAGAAGCTTTCTTT
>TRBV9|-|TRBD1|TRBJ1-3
CASSEGDRGPGNTIYF
TGTGCCAGCAGCGAGGGGGACAGGGGGCCTGGAAACACCATATATTTT
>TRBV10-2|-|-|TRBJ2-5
CASFDGEQETQYF
TGCGCCAGCTTCGATGGGGAGCAAGAGACCCAGTACTTC
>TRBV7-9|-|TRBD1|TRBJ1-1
CASSERQGASNTEAFF
TGTGCCAGCAGCGAGAGACAGGGGGCTTCGAACACTGAAGCTTTCTTT
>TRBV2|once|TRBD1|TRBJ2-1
CASSPRGPGKNEQFF
TGTGCCAGCTCCCCCAGGGGGCCGGGGAAGAATGAGCAGTTCTTC
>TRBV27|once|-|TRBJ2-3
CASSTTGRGTQYF
TGTGCCAGCAGTACGACAGGGCGGGGGACGCAGTATTTT
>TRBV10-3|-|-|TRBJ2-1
CAIRGTDYNEQFF
TGTGCCATCAGGGGGACGGACTACAATGAGCAGTTCTTC
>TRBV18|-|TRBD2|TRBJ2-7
CASSPRGGRDEQYF
TGTGCCAGCTCACCACGGGGGGGTCGCGACGAGCAGTACTTC
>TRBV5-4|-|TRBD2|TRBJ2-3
CASSPGRTSGRRADTQYF
TGTGCCAGCAGCCCCGGCAGGACTAGCGGGAGGAGGGCAGATACGCAGTATTTT
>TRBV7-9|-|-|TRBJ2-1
CASSLRKGAVNEQFF
TGTGCCAGCAGCTTACGGAAAGGGGCAGTCAATGAGCAGTTCTTC
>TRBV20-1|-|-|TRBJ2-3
CSSTELGGRMDTQYF
TGCAGTTCCACGGAGCTAGGGGGGAGAATGGATACGCAGTATTTT
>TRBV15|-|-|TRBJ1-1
CATSRDRLRTEAFF
TGTGCCACCAGCAGAGACAGACTGAGGACTGAAGCTTTCTTT
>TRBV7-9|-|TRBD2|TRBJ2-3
CASSQLAGATDTQYF
TGTGCCAGCAGCCAACTAGCGGGAGCGACAGATACGCAGTATTTT
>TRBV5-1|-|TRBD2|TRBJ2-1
CASSLGAGSPNNEQFF
TGCGCCAGCAGCTTGGGAGCGGGAAGTCCCAATAATGAGCAGTTCTTC
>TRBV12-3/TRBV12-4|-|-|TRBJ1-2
CASRKGGYGYTF
TGTGCCAGCAGGAAGGGGGGCTATGGCTACACCTTC
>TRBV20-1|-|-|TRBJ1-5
CSARGVGSPYSNQPQHF
TGCAGTGCTAGAGGAGTGGGCAGCCCCTATAGCAATCAGCCCCAGCATTTT
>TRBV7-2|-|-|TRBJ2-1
CASSLDPGVELNEQFF
TGTGCCAGCAGCTTAGATCCTGGGGTGGAACTAAATGAGCAGTTCTTC
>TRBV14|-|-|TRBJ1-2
CASSQELSDRRYTF
TGTGCCAGCAGCCAAGAACTCTCAGACAGGAGATACACCTTC
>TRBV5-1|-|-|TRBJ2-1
CASSLDLGEEQFF
TGCGCCAGCAGCTTAGATCTGGGAGAGGAGCAGTTCTTC
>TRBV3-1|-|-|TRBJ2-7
CASSQSYEQYF
TGTGCCAGCAGTCAATCCTACGAGCAGTACTTC
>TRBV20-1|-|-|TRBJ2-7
CSARWLGGGLGEQYF
TGCAGTGCTAGATGGCTGGGGGGAGGTCTCGGCGAGCAGTACTTC
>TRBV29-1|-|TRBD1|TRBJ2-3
CSAQTGSNTDTQYF
TGCAGCGCCCAGACAGGGTCCAACACAGATACGCAGTATTTT
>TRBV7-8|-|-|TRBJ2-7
CASSFPRLAASYEQYF
TGTGCCAGCAGCTTTCCCCGATTAGCGGCATCCTACGAGCAGTACTTC